A selection of T cell receptor beta chains follows, all from one sample in a study of neoadjuvant anti-PD-1 for oral cavity cancer. Produced via immunoSEQ multiplex PCR; TCRdb's table is partial and in-frame only. Of roughly 14,000 clones listed, about 73% are singletons. The source material was PBMCs, sampled after nivolumab (anti-PD-1) treatment. All receptors derive from a person aged 35-80 years with oral cavity squamous cell carcinoma. Both conserved end residues are trimmed from each CDR3. Clone size is stated in some rows and not others, as once, few, many or a class when expanded.

j_call	v_call	clone_size	cdr3_aa
TRBJ2-7	TRBV6-1	NA	ASSKDRGLLEQY
TRBJ1-5	TRBV30	NA	AWSVGPHSNQPQH
TRBJ2-3	TRBV5-1	NA	ASSLAQQADTQY
TRBJ2-3	TRBV5-1	few	ASSVRGIASDTQY
TRBJ2-1	TRBV30	NA	AWSRAMGEQF
TRBJ2-3	TRBV5-1	NA	ASSFSGSTDTQY
TRBJ2-7	TRBV6-5	NA	ASSPSGPFHEQY
TRBJ2-7	TRBV7-8	NA	ASSAGPARLQY
TRBJ1-2	TRBV5-5	NA	ASSFDIPAYGYT
TRBJ2-2	TRBV5-1	NA	ASRTQSDGELF
TRBJ1-2	TRBV10-3	NA	AIPDTYYGYT
TRBJ2-3	TRBV19	NA	ASSTLGTGSTDTQY
TRBJ2-1	TRBV19	NA	ASSIGTSGSAEQF
TRBJ1-1	TRBV4-2	NA	ASSQDPTGGRTEAF
TRBJ1-3	TRBV6-1	few	ASKRAAGDGNTIY
TRBJ2-1	TRBV5-1	NA	ASSLGQREGLGSYNEQF
TRBJ2-3	TRBV10-3	NA	AISELWTDTQY
TRBJ2-7	TRBV11-2	NA	ASSRWRFEQY
TRBJ1-2	TRBV13	NA	ASSPSETGNNGYT
TRBJ1-2	TRBV18	NA	ASSQRQGRYGYT
TRBJ2-7	TRBV2	NA	ASSEEAGAYEQY
TRBJ2-7	TRBV6-5	NA	ASSDPGSYEQY
TRBJ1-2	TRBV7-9	once	ASSLEGAEDGYT
TRBJ2-1	TRBV2	few	ASSEGQGDNEQF
TRBJ2-7	TRBV10-3	few	AITPGLGYEQY
TRBJ2-1	TRBV19	NA	ASSIQGQLSYNEQF
TRBJ1-2	TRBV10-2	NA	ASTPGQKFGGYT
TRBJ1-5	TRBV11-2	few	ASSLQGANQPQH
TRBJ2-1	TRBV13	NA	ASSSRLAGTYNEQF
TRBJ1-5	TRBV19	once	ASSTTKKQGFNQPQH
TRBJ2-3	TRBV30	NA	AWRRTSGVTDTQY
TRBJ2-7	TRBV7-8	NA	ASSLGTSGSSEQY
TRBJ2-3	TRBV5-1	NA	ASSLGGTSTDTQY
TRBJ2-3	TRBV2	NA	ASSEGGGSTDTQY
TRBJ2-1	TRBV19	NA	ATIAREPYNEQF
TRBJ2-2	TRBV5-1	NA	ASSLGTSGSTGELF
TRBJ2-3	TRBV7-3	NA	ASSLITRNPPDTQY
TRBJ2-3	TRBV7-3	NA	ASSLRADSTDTQY
TRBJ1-2	TRBV6-5	once	ASRQGARGYT
TRBJ2-2	TRBV19	NA	ASSRVDRNTGELF
TRBJ2-7	TRBV27	NA	ASSSAGTGEYEQY
TRBJ2-2	TRBV11-3	NA	ASSGGRADTGELF
TRBJ2-2	TRBV5-1	NA	ASSSGTSGNTGELF
TRBJ1-2	TRBV4-1	NA	ASSQAGTGYGYT
TRBJ2-7	TRBV9	NA	ASSVDGESYEQY
TRBJ2-3	TRBV9	once	ASSVAKHLDGTDTQY
TRBJ2-7	TRBV28	NA	ASSWAYLAPTYEQY
TRBJ2-7	TRBV2	NA	ASRSGSAYEQY
TRBJ1-5	TRBV5-1	few	ASSPGQGNQPQH
TRBJ1-1	TRBV29-1	few	SVVQGPEAF
TRBJ2-5	TRBV6-1	NA	ASRLTGGLETQY
TRBJ2-1	TRBV25-1	NA	ASWGTGLYNEQF
TRBJ2-1	TRBV12-5	NA	ASRVGGTFDEQF
TRBJ1-1	TRBV30	NA	AWSVVPRNEAF
TRBJ1-5	TRBV6-1	few	ASSVTGGQPQH
TRBJ2-7	TRBV19	NA	ASSSSSGSTYEQY
TRBJ2-7	TRBV6-4	few	AADKWDYEQY
TRBJ2-5	TRBV6-5	NA	ASSSPKGQETQY
TRBJ2-7	TRBV5-4	NA	ASSLAQGAQGYYEQY